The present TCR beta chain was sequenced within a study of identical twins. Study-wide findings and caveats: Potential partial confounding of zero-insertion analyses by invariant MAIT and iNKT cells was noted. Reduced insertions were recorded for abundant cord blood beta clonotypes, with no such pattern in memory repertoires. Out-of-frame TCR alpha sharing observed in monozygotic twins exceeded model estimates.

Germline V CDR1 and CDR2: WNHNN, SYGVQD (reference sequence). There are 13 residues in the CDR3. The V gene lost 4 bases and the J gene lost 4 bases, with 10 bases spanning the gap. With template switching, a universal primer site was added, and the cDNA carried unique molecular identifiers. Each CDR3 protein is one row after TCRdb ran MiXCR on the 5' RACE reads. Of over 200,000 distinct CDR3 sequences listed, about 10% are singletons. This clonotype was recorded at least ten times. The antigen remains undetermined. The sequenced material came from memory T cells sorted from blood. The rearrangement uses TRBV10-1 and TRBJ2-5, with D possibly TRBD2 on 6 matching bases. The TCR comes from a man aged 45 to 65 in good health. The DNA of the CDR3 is TGCGCCAGCAGTGTGACTAGGGGAGAGACCCAGTACTTC. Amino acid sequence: CASSVTRGETQYF.